The rows below give T cell receptor beta chains drawn from one sample of a study of CD4 T cells in lung cancer. Clones were sequenced by immunoSEQ multiplex PCR, and TCRdb holds only the in-frame ones, with some missing. The sample lists a few thousand clones, 70% to 85% seen once, with about a sixth in the top ten. The source material was lung tumor tissue. These receptors were collected from a man between 60 and 70 years old with non-small cell lung cancer. Both conserved end residues are part of each CDR3. A D gene is named only where the DNA matches it firmly. Only part of the rows carry a size: once, few, many, or a class if the clone is expanded.

clone_size: -
j_call: TRBJ1-4
d_call: -
v_call: TRBV6-4
cdr3_aa: CASSDGGRGLFF
cdr3_nt: TGTGCCAGCAGTGACGGGGGCCGTGGGCTGTTTTTT

clone_size: -
j_call: TRBJ2-3
d_call: -
v_call: TRBV7-3
cdr3_aa: CASSLLGQSVTDTQYF
cdr3_nt: TGTGCCAGCAGCTTATTGGGACAATCCGTCACAGATACGCAGTATTTT

clone_size: -
j_call: TRBJ2-3
d_call: TRBD2
v_call: TRBV29-1
cdr3_aa: CSVEVWDYNTDTQYF
cdr3_nt: TGCAGCGTTGAGGTTTGGGACTACAACACAGATACGCAGTATTTT

clone_size: -
j_call: TRBJ2-1
d_call: -
v_call: TRBV9
cdr3_aa: CASSPLLSSYNEQFF
cdr3_nt: TGTGCCAGCAGCCCCCTTTTGAGCTCCTACAATGAGCAGTTCTTC

clone_size: -
j_call: TRBJ2-3
d_call: -
v_call: TRBV7-9
cdr3_aa: CASSLPGGASPDTQYF
cdr3_nt: TGTGCCAGCAGCCTCCCTGGAGGGGCCTCCCCAGATACGCAGTATTTT

clone_size: -
j_call: TRBJ1-4
d_call: -
v_call: TRBV18
cdr3_aa: CASSQLATNEKLFF
cdr3_nt: TGTGCCAGCTCACAGCTTGCAACTAATGAAAAACTGTTTTTT

clone_size: -
j_call: TRBJ2-7
d_call: -
v_call: TRBV10-3
cdr3_aa: CAISGQASSYEQYF
cdr3_nt: TGTGCCATCAGTGGTCAGGCGAGCTCCTACGAGCAGTACTTC

clone_size: -
j_call: TRBJ2-7
d_call: TRBD1
v_call: TRBV29-1
cdr3_aa: CSVVGTGEVGQYF
cdr3_nt: TGCAGCGTTGTCGGGACAGGGGAGGTGGGGCAGTACTTC

clone_size: -
j_call: TRBJ2-3
d_call: -
v_call: TRBV4-1
cdr3_aa: CASSQRAGRITDTQYF
cdr3_nt: TGCGCCAGCAGCCAAAGGGCGGGGCGGATCACAGATACGCAGTATTTT

clone_size: few
j_call: TRBJ2-1
d_call: TRBD2
v_call: TRBV10-2
cdr3_aa: CASSESSGVRYEQFF
cdr3_nt: TGCGCCAGCAGTGAGTCTAGCGGGGTTAGGTATGAGCAGTTCTTC

clone_size: -
j_call: TRBJ2-5
d_call: TRBD1
v_call: TRBV11-3
cdr3_aa: CASSHRSGGHQETQYF
cdr3_nt: TGTGCCAGCAGCCACCGTTCAGGGGGTCACCAAGAGACCCAGTACTTC

clone_size: -
j_call: TRBJ2-3
d_call: TRBD2
v_call: TRBV5-1
cdr3_aa: CASSSGLVETDTQYF
cdr3_nt: TGCGCCAGCAGCTCAGGACTAGTGGAGACAGATACGCAGTATTTT

clone_size: -
j_call: TRBJ1-1
d_call: -
v_call: TRBV6-5
cdr3_aa: CASSLRSGINTEAFF
cdr3_nt: TGTGCCAGCAGTTTACGTTCGGGGATAAACACTGAAGCTTTCTTT

clone_size: -
j_call: TRBJ1-4
d_call: -
v_call: TRBV9
cdr3_aa: CASSVAGIEEKLFF
cdr3_nt: TGTGCCAGCAGCGTAGCAGGGATCGAGGAAAAACTGTTTTTT

clone_size: -
j_call: TRBJ2-1
d_call: TRBD2
v_call: TRBV6-1
cdr3_aa: CASRLGLAGDEQFF
cdr3_nt: TGTGCCAGCAGGCTGGGACTAGCTGGGGATGAGCAGTTCTTC

clone_size: -
j_call: TRBJ1-2
d_call: TRBD1
v_call: TRBV6-1
cdr3_aa: CASGQGFNYGYTF
cdr3_nt: TGTGCCAGCGGACAGGGCTTTAACTATGGCTACACCTTC

clone_size: few
j_call: TRBJ1-1
d_call: -
v_call: TRBV6-5
cdr3_aa: CASIRGTEAFF
cdr3_nt: TGTGCCAGTATAAGGGGCACTGAAGCTTTCTTT

clone_size: -
j_call: TRBJ2-5
d_call: TRBD2
v_call: TRBV4-2
cdr3_aa: CASSQEGSGRWETQYF
cdr3_nt: TGTGCCAGCAGCCAAGAGGGTAGCGGGAGATGGGAGACCCAGTACTTC

clone_size: -
j_call: TRBJ2-1
d_call: TRBD2
v_call: TRBV19
cdr3_aa: CASSGLRGLAGGNEQFF
cdr3_nt: TGTGCCAGTAGTGGATTGAGAGGCCTAGCGGGAGGCAATGAGCAGTTCTTC

clone_size: -
j_call: TRBJ2-5
d_call: TRBD2
v_call: TRBV11-3
cdr3_aa: CASSPGLAAQETQYF
cdr3_nt: TGTGCCAGCAGCCCGGGACTAGCGGCCCAAGAGACCCAGTACTTC

clone_size: -
j_call: TRBJ1-6
d_call: -
v_call: TRBV7-8
cdr3_aa: CASSLELTGSLHF
cdr3_nt: TGTGCCAGCAGCTTGGAACTTACAGGGTCCCTCCACTTT

clone_size: few
j_call: TRBJ2-3
d_call: TRBD1
v_call: TRBV28
cdr3_aa: CASSFRDRNEDTQYF
cdr3_nt: TGTGCCAGCAGTTTCCGGGACAGGAATGAGGATACGCAGTATTTT

clone_size: -
j_call: TRBJ1-1
d_call: TRBD1
v_call: TRBV19
cdr3_aa: CATSPTGVNTEAFF
cdr3_nt: TGTGCCACCTCTCCAACAGGGGTGAACACTGAAGCTTTCTTT

clone_size: -
j_call: TRBJ2-1
d_call: TRBD2
v_call: TRBV5-8
cdr3_aa: CASSSLAGLVDEQFF
cdr3_nt: TGTGCCAGCAGCTCACTAGCGGGCTTAGTCGATGAGCAGTTCTTC

clone_size: -
j_call: TRBJ2-1
d_call: -
v_call: TRBV21-1
cdr3_aa: CASSKVRENSYNEQFF
cdr3_nt: TGTGCCAGCAGCAAAGTTCGCGAGAACTCCTACAATGAGCAGTTCTTC

clone_size: once
j_call: TRBJ1-4
d_call: -
v_call: TRBV5-4
cdr3_aa: CASSFEGANEKLFF
cdr3_nt: TGTGCCAGCAGCTTCGAGGGAGCTAATGAAAAACTGTTTTTT

clone_size: -
j_call: TRBJ2-1
d_call: -
v_call: TRBV5-1
cdr3_aa: CASSLVSGNNEQFF
cdr3_nt: TGCGCCAGCAGCTTGGTTAGCGGTAACAATGAGCAGTTCTTC

clone_size: -
j_call: TRBJ2-3
d_call: TRBD2
v_call: TRBV5-4
cdr3_aa: CASSLGGLASDTQYF
cdr3_nt: TGTGCCAGCAGCTTGGGCGGACTAGCGTCAGATACGCAGTATTTT

clone_size: -
j_call: TRBJ2-2
d_call: -
v_call: TRBV6-1
cdr3_aa: CASSLLTDTGELFF
cdr3_nt: TGTGCCAGCAGTCTCCTCACAGACACCGGGGAGCTGTTTTTT

clone_size: -
j_call: TRBJ2-5
d_call: TRBD2
v_call: TRBV7-3
cdr3_aa: CASSSGLAYETQYF
cdr3_nt: TGTGCCAGCAGCTCCGGACTAGCGTACGAGACCCAGTACTTC

clone_size: -
j_call: TRBJ2-3
d_call: TRBD2
v_call: TRBV11-3
cdr3_aa: CASGTSGGGDTQYF
cdr3_nt: TGTGCCAGTGGGACTAGCGGGGGAGGGGATACGCAGTATTTT